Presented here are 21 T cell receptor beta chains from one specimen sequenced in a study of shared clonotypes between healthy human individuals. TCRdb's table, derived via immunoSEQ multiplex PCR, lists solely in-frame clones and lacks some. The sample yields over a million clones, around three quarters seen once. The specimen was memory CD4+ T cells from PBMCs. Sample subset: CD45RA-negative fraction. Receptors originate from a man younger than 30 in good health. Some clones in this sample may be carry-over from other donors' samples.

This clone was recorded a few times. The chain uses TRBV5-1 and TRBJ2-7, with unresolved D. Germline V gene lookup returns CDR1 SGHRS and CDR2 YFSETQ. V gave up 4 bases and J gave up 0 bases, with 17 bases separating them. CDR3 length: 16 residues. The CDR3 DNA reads TGCGCCAGCAGCCAATCGCCAGGCCTCTACTCCTACGAGCAGTACTTC. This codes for CASSQSPGLYSYEQYF. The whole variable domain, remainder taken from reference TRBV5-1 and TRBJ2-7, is KAGVTQTPRYLIKTRGQQVTLSCSPISGHRSVSWYQQTPGQGLQFLFEYFSETQRNKGNFPGRFSGRQFSNSRSEMNVSTLELGDSALYLCASSQSPGLYSYEQYFGPGTRLTVT.

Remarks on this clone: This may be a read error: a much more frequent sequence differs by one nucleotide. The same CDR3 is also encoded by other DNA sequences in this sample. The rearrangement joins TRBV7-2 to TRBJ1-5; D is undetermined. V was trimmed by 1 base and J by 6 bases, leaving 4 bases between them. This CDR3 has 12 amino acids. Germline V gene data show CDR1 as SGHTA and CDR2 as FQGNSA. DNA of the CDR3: TGTGCCAGCAGCTTAGTGGGTCAGCCCCAGCATTTT. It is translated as CASSLVGQPQHF.

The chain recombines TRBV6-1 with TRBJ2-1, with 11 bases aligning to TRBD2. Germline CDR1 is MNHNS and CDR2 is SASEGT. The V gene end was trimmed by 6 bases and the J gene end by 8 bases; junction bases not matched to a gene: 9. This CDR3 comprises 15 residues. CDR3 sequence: CASSRLAGGPYEQFF. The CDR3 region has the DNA TGTGCCAGCAGCCGTCTAGCGGGAGGTCCGTATGAGCAGTTCTTC.

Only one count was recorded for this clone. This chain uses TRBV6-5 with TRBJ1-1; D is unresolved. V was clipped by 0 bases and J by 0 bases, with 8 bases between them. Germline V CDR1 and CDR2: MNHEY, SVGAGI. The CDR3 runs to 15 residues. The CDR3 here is CASSYSPIMNTEAFF. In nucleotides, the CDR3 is TGTGCCAGCAGTTACTCTCCTATAATGAACACTGAAGCTTTCTTT.

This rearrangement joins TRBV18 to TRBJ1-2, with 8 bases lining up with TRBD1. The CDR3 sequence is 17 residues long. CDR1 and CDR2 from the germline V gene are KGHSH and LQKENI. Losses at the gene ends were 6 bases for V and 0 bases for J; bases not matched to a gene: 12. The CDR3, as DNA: TGTGCCAGCTCGTCGGCTGGGACAGGAGGATCTAACTATGGCTACACCTTC. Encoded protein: CASSSAGTGGSNYGYTF.

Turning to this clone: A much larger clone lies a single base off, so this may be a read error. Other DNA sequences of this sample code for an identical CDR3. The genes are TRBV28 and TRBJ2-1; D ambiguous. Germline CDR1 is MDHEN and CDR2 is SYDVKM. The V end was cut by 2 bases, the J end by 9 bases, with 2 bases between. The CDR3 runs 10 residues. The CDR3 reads CASSLSEQFF. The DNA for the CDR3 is TGTGCCAGCAGTTTAAGTGAGCAGTTCTTC.

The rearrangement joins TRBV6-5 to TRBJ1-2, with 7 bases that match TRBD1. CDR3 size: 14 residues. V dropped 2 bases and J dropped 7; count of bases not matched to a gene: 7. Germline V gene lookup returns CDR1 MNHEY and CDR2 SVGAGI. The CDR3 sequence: CASSYTDRVAGYTF. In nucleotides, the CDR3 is TGTGCCAGCAGTTACACCGACAGGGTGGCTGGCTACACCTTC.

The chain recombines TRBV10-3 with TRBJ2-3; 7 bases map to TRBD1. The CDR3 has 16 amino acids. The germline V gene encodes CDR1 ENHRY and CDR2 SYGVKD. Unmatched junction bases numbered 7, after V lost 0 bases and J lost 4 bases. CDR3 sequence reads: CAISESAGQAADTQYF. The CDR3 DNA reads TGTGCCATCAGTGAGTCCGCCGGACAGGCGGCAGATACGCAGTATTTT.

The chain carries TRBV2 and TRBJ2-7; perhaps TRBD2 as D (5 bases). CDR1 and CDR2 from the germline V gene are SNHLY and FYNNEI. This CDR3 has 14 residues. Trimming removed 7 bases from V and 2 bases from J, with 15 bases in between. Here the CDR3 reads CASTPETGTYEQYF. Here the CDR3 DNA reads TGTGCCAGCACTCCCGAGACGGGGACCTACGAGCAGTACTTC. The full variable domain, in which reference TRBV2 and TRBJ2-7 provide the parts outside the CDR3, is EPEVTQTPSHQVTQMGQEVILRCVPISNHLYFYWYRQILGQKVEFLVSFYNNEISEKSEIFDDQFSVERPDGSNFTLKIRSTKLEDSAMYFCASTPETGTYEQYFGPGTRLTVT.

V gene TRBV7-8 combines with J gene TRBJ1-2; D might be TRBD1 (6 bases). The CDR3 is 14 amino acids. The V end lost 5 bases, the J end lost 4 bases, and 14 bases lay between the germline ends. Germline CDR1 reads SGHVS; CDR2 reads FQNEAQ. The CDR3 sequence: CASSPEGGFYGYTF. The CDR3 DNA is TGTGCCAGCAGCCCGGAGGGGGGGTTCTATGGCTACACCTTC.

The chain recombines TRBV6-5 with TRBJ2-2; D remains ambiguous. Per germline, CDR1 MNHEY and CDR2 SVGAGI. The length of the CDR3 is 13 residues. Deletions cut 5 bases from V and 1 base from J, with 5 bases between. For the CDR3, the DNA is TGTGCCAGCAGTCACAAGAACACCGGGGAGCTGTTTTTT. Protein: CASSHKNTGELFF.

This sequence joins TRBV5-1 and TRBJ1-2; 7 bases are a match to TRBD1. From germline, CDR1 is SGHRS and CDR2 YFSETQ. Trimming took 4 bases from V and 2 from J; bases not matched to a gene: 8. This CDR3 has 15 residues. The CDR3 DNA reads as TGCGCCAGCAGCCTACTTAACAGGGGAAACTATGGCTACACCTTC. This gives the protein CASSLLNRGNYGYTF.

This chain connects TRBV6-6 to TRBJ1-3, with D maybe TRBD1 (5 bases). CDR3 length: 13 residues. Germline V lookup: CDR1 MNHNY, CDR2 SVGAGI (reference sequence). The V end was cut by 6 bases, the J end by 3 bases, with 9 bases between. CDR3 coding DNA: TGTGCCAGCAGGGGGCGTCTTGGAAACACCATATATTTT. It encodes CASRGRLGNTIYF.

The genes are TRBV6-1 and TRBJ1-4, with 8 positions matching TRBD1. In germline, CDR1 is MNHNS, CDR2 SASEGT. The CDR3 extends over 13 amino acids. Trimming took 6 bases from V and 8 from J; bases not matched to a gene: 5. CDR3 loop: CASRGQGWEKLFF. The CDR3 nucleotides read TGTGCCAGCAGAGGACAGGGTTGGGAAAAACTGTTTTTT.

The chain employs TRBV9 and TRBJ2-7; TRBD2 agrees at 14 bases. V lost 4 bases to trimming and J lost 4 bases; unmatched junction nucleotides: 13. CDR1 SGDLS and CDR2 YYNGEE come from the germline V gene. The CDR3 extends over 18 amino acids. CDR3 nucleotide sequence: TGTGCCAGCAGCCCCCGACTCGGACTAGCGGGAGGCAAATACGAGCAGTACTTC. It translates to CASSPRLGLAGGKYEQYF. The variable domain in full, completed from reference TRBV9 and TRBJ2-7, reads DSGVTQTPKHLITATGQRVTLRCSPRSGDLSVYWYQQSLDQGLQFLIQYYNGEERAKGNILERFSAQQFPDLHSELNLSSLELGDSALYFCASSPRLGLAGGKYEQYFGPGTRLTVT.

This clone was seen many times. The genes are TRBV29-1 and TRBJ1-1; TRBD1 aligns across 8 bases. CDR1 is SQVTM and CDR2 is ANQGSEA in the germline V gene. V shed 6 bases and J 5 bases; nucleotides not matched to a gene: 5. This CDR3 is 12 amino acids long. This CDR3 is CSVTDRGTEAFF. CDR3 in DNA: TGCAGCGTCACAGACAGGGGAACTGAAGCTTTCTTT.

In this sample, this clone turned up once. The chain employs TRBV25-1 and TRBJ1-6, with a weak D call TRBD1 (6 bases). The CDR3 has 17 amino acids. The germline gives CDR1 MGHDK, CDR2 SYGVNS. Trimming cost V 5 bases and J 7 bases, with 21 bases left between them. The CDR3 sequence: CASSPPPPGAMNSPLHF. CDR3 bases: TGTGCCAGCAGTCCCCCACCCCCGGGGGCGATGAATTCACCCCTCCACTTT.

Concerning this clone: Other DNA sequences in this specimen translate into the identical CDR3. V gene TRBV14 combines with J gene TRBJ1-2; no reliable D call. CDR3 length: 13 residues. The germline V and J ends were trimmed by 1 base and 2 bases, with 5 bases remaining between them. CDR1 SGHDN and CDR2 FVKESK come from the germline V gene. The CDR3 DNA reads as TGTGCCAGCAGCCAAGGCACCAACTATGGCTACACCTTC. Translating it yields CASSQGTNYGYTF.

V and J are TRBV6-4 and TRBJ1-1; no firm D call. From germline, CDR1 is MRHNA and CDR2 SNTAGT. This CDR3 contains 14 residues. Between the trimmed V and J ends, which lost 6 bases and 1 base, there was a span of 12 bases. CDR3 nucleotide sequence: TGTGCCAGCAGGGATGGAAACAGGAACACTGAAGCTTTCTTT. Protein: CASRDGNRNTEAFF.

CDR3 sequence: CASSTQGYEQYF. The DNA for the CDR3 is TGTGCCAGCAGTACACAGGGCTACGAGCAGTACTTC. The chain uses TRBV28 and TRBJ2-7, with D possibly TRBD1 on 6 matching bases. The CDR3 is 12 residues long. Per the germline V gene, CDR1 is MDHEN and CDR2 is SYDVKM. Trimming removed 5 bases at V and 3 bases at J, with 8 bases between.

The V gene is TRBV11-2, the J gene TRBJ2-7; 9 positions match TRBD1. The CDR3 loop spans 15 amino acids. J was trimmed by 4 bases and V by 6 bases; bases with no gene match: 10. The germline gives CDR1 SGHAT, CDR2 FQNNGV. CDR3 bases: TGTGCCAGCAGTTCCGGGACAGGGATACCATACGAGCAGTACTTC. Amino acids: CASSSGTGIPYEQYF. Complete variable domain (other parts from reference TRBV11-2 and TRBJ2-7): EAGVAQSPRYKIIEKRQSVAFWCNPISGHATLYWYQQILGQGPKLLIQFQNNGVVDDSQLPKDRFSAERLKGVDSTLKIQPAKLEDSAVYLCASSSGTGIPYEQYFGPGTRLTVT.